The 21 T cell receptor beta chains below come from one sample, sequenced in a study of T cell changes during pregnancy in multiple sclerosis. Data came from immunoSEQ multiplex PCR; TCRdb stores just in-frame clones and leaves some out. Of about 42,000 clones in the sample, roughly nine tenths were seen once. The specimen comprised CD4+ T cells from peripheral blood mononuclear cells, sampled before pregnancy. The receptors derive from a female donor with multiple sclerosis, enrolled in a pregnancy study.

A single count supports this clone. The chain joins TRBV7-3 to TRBJ2-7; the D gene is possibly TRBD1 (8 bases). Trimming removed 0 bases at V and 6 bases at J, with 21 bases between. The CDR3 loop spans 17 amino acids. In germline, CDR1 is SGHTA, CDR2 FQGTGA. In DNA, the CDR3 is TGTGCCAGCAGCTTAACGACAGGGGAGGGACTGGCGGGCGAGCAGTACTTC. Translating it yields CASSLTTGEGLAGEQYF.

The chain uses TRBV6-1 and TRBJ2-3, with D tentatively TRBD2 (5 bases). The CDR3 loop spans 14 amino acids. Germline V CDR1 and CDR2: MNHNS, SASEGT. The V end lost 3 bases, the J end lost 3 bases, and 10 bases lay between the germline ends. The CDR3 is CASSDRGRTDTQYF. CDR3 in DNA: TGTGCCAGCAGTGACCGGGGTCGTACAGATACGCAGTATTTT.

This clone came up once. The chain couples TRBV7-6 to TRBJ2-5, with 9 bases fitting TRBD2. V gave up 1 base and J gave up 4 bases; unmatched junction bases: 7. Germline V lookup: CDR1 SGHVS, CDR2 FNYEAQ. The CDR3 totals 16 residues. CDR3 DNA: TGTGCCAGCAGCTTAGGAGTAGCGGGGGATAGAGAGACCCAGTACTTC. As protein: CASSLGVAGDRETQYF.

The chain carries TRBV19 and TRBJ1-3; TRBD1 matches 9 bases. The CDR3 is made up of 16 amino acids. CDR1 is LNHDA and CDR2 is SQIVND in the germline V gene (reference sequence). V dropped 2 bases and J dropped 4; count of bases not matched to a gene: 6. CDR3 sequence (DNA): TGTGCCAGTAGTATATCGGGGACAGGGCTCGGAAACACCATATATTTT. As protein: CASSISGTGLGNTIYF. Complete variable domain (other parts from reference TRBV19 and TRBJ1-3): DGGITQSPKYLFRKEGQNVTLSCEQNLNHDAMYWYRQDPGQGLRLIYYSQIVNDFQKGDIAEGYSVSREKKESFPLTVTSAQKNPTAFYLCASSISGTGLGNTIYFGEGSWLTVV.

The J gene is TRBJ1-5, the V gene TRBV7-9; D gene unclear. Germline V gene lookup returns CDR1 SEHNR and CDR2 FQNEAQ (reference sequence). The CDR3 extends over 16 amino acids. V lost 1 base, J lost 2 bases, and 12 bases lay in between. The CDR3 here is CASSLDPGKGNQPQHF. The CDR3 region has the DNA TGTGCCAGCAGCTTAGATCCGGGAAAAGGCAATCAGCCCCAGCATTTT.

Written as DNA, the CDR3 is TGTGCCAGCAGTTACTCGAGGCGGGGAGACAATGAGCAGTTCTTC. Encoded protein: CASSYSRRGDNEQFF. The gene calls are TRBV6-5 and TRBJ2-1, with a tentative D call TRBD2 (6 bases). V lost 0 bases and J 5 bases, leaving 11 bases between the germline ends. The V gene's germline CDR1 is MNHEY and CDR2 SVGAGI. The CDR3 loop spans 15 amino acids.

In this sample, this clone turned up once. This chain uses TRBV18 with TRBJ2-7; TRBD1 agrees at 7 bases. Germline V lookup: CDR1 KGHSH, CDR2 LQKENI. This CDR3 is 16 amino acids long. The J segment lost 1 base and the V segment lost 4 bases, leaving 10 bases of the junction unmatched. CDR3 DNA: TGTGCCAGCTCACATCGAGGGGGCGTAGAGTCCTACGAGCAGTACTTC. Protein: CASSHRGGVESYEQYF.

The chain carries TRBV12-5 and TRBJ2-7; D possibly corresponds to TRBD2 (5 bases). V lost 3 bases, J lost 2 bases, and 11 bases lay in between. Germline CDR1 is LGHNT and CDR2 is FRNRAP. There are 14 residues in the CDR3. The CDR3, as DNA: TGTGCTAGTGGTTTTACGGGGTCGGCCTACGAGCAGTACTTC. Its protein product is CASGFTGSAYEQYF.

The rearrangement links TRBV19 to TRBJ2-1, with TRBD1 as a possible D gene (6 bases). This CDR3 is built from 15 residues. Trimming took off 7 bases at V and 0 bases at J, with 13 bases between the two ends. Germline CDR1 and CDR2: LNHDA and SQIVND (reference sequence). CDR3 nucleotides: TGTGCCAGTACTACGACAGGAAACTCCTACAATGAGCAGTTCTTC. Translating gives CASTTTGNSYNEQFF.

The chain joins TRBV5-4 to TRBJ1-6; D perhaps matches TRBD1 (5 bases). CDR1 is SGHNT, CDR2 YYREEE, per germline (reference sequence). The CDR3 sequence is 15 residues long. The V gene lost 1 base and the J gene lost 9 bases, with 14 bases spanning the gap. The CDR3 DNA is TGTGCCAGCAGCTTGAGGGGCGGCCCGGGTTCACCCCTCCACTTT. It yields the protein CASSLRGGPGSPLHF.

This sequence joins TRBV18 and TRBJ1-6; 7 bases are shared with TRBD1. V shed 8 bases and J 9 bases; nucleotides not matched to a gene: 10. The CDR3 spans 14 residues. CDR1 is KGHSH and CDR2 is LQKENI in the germline V gene. The CDR3 nucleotides are TGTGCCAGCACGAGGGGGCTCCGGGGTTCACCCCTCCACTTT. It translates to CASTRGLRGSPLHF.

The chain combines TRBV9 with TRBJ2-1; a weak D match, TRBD2 (5 bases). Trimming took 0 bases from V and 5 from J, leaving 9 bases between them. This CDR3 region has 14 residues. Germline V gene sequence: CDR1 SGDLS, CDR2 YYNGEE. As DNA, the CDR3 is TGTGCCAGCAGCGTAGGATCGGGAAACAATGAGCAGTTCTTC. Residues: CASSVGSGNNEQFF.

The V call is TRBV4-3, the J call TRBJ1-5, with D perhaps TRBD1 (5 bases). The germline V gene encodes CDR1 LGHNA and CDR2 YSLEER. CDR3 size: 15 residues. V gave up 0 bases and J gave up 1 base, with 7 bases separating them. Here the CDR3 reads CASSQEPGSNQPQHF. CDR3 coding DNA: TGCGCCAGCAGCCAAGAGCCAGGGAGCAATCAGCCCCAGCATTTT.

This rearrangement joins TRBV11-2 to TRBJ1-1; D call uncertain. Looked up from germline, CDR1 is SGHAT and CDR2 is FQNNGV. The V and J ends lost 5 bases and 6 bases respectively, with 10 bases between them. The CDR3 covers 12 residues. The CDR3 loop is CASSAKRAEAFF. The CDR3 DNA follows: TGTGCCAGCAGCGCTAAACGGGCTGAAGCTTTCTTT.

In this sample, this clone turned up a few times. The gene calls are TRBV19 and TRBJ1-1; 8 positions agree with TRBD1. The J segment lost 0 bases and the V segment lost 4 bases, leaving 7 bases of the junction unmatched. CDR3 size: 16 residues. Germline loops: CDR1 LNHDA, CDR2 SQIVND (reference sequence). The CDR3 loop reads CASSTLHRGMNTEAFF. CDR3 DNA sequence: TGTGCCAGTAGTACCTTGCACAGGGGGATGAACACTGAAGCTTTCTTT.

The CDR3 here is CASSTSDPPGGYTF. CDR3 coding DNA: TGTGCCAGCAGCACTTCAGACCCCCCAGGCGGCTACACCTTC. The V gene is TRBV7-9, the J gene TRBJ1-2; no reliable D call. The V gene lost 5 bases and the J gene lost 8 bases, with 18 bases spanning the gap. CDR3 length: 14 residues. Looked up from germline, CDR1 is SEHNR and CDR2 is FQNEAQ (reference sequence).

The chain carries TRBV7-9 and TRBJ1-1, with D uncertain. Looked up from germline, CDR1 is SEHNR and CDR2 is FQNEAQ (reference sequence). The CDR3 has 15 amino acids. V lost 1 base, J lost 0 bases, and 9 bases lay in between. This CDR3 is CASSLEPVLNTEAFF. CDR3 DNA: TGTGCCAGCAGCTTAGAACCGGTTTTGAACACTGAAGCTTTCTTT.

V gene TRBV7-9 combines with J gene TRBJ1-4, with 8 bases that match TRBD1. Germline lookup yields CDR1 SEHNR and CDR2 FQNEAQ (reference sequence). The CDR3 totals 16 residues. V lost 5 bases, J lost 6 bases, and 11 bases stayed unmatched. In DNA, the CDR3 is TGTGCCAGCAGCCACAACCGGGACAGGCAATATGAAAAACTGTTTTTT. Its protein product is CASSHNRDRQYEKLFF. Full variable domain (missing parts from reference TRBV7-9 and TRBJ1-4): DTGVSQNPRHKITKRGQNVTFRCDPISEHNRLYWYRQTLGQGPEFLTYFQNEAQLEKSRLLSDRFSAERPKGSFSTLEIQRTEQGDSAMYLCASSHNRDRQYEKLFFGSGTQLSVL.

The chain carries TRBV6-5 and TRBJ2-7; unclear D gene. The germline V and J ends were trimmed by 4 bases and 3 bases, with 4 bases remaining between them. Germline assignment: CDR1 MNHEY and CDR2 SVGAGI. The CDR3 spans 11 residues. This chain's CDR3 is CASSSLYEQYF. CDR3 DNA sequence: TGTGCCAGCAGTTCCCTCTACGAGCAGTACTTC.

The genes are TRBV19 and TRBJ1-3; the match to TRBD1 covers 10 bases. The V and J ends lost 7 bases and 0 bases, in that order; junction bases with no gene match: 18. CDR3 length: 20 residues. Germline-derived CDR1 and CDR2 are LNHDA and SQIVND (reference sequence). CDR3 DNA: TGTGCCAGTATCGGACAGGGGGTATTTCCGGGGGGCTTCTCTGGAAACACCATATATTTT. This encodes CASIGQGVFPGGFSGNTIYF.

The chain combines TRBV18 with TRBJ1-1; D is possibly TRBD1 (6 bases). The CDR3 covers 13 residues. Germline CDR1 is KGHSH and CDR2 is LQKENI. Trimming removed 3 bases at V and 6 bases at J, with 11 bases between. In DNA, the CDR3 is TGTGCCAGCTCACCCGAGGGGGGGGCTGAAGCTTTCTTT. Residues: CASSPEGGAEAFF.